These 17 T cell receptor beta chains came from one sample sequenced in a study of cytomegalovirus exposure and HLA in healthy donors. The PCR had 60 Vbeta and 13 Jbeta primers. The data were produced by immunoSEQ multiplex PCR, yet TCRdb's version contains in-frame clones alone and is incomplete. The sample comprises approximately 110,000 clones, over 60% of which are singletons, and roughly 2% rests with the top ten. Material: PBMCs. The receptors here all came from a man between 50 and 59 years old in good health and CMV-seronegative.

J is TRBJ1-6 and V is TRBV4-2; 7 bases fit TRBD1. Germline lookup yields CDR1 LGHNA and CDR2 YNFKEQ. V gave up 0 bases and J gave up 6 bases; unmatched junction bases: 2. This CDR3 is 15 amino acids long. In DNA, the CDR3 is TGTGCCAGCAGCCAAGACGGGACAGTTAATTCACCCCTCCACTTT. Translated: CASSQDGTVNSPLHF.

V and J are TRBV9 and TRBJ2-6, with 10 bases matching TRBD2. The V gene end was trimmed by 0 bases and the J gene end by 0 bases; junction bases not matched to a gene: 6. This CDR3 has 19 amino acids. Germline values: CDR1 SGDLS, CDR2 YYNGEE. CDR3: CASSVALAGAYSGANVLTF. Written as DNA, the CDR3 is TGTGCCAGCAGCGTAGCCCTAGCGGGGGCTTACTCTGGGGCCAACGTCCTGACTTTC.

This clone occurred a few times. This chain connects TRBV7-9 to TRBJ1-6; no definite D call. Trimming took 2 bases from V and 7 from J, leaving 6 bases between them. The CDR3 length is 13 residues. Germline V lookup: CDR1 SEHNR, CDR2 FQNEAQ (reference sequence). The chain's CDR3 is CASSLTENSPLHF. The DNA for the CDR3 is TGTGCCAGCAGCTTAACGGAGAATTCACCCCTCCACTTT.

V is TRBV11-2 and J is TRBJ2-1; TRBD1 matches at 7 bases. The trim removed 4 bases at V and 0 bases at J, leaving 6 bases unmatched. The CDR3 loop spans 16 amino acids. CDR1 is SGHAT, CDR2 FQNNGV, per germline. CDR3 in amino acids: CASSSPRDSSYNEQFF. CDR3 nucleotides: TGTGCCAGCAGCTCCCCCCGGGACAGCTCCTACAATGAGCAGTTCTTC.

The CDR3 nucleotides read TGTGCCAGCAGCTTATATCTCGAGGTCAGGGCGAGTGGAGAAAAACTGTTTTTT. Its protein product is CASSLYLEVRASGEKLFF. The chain uses TRBV7-9 and TRBJ1-4; TRBD1 is a possible D gene (5 bases). The length of the CDR3 is 18 residues. The ends were cut back, 2 bases at V and 8 bases at J, with 24 bases in the middle. From germline, CDR1 is SEHNR and CDR2 FQNEAQ (reference sequence). Full variable domain (remainder filled in from reference TRBV7-9 and TRBJ1-4): DTGVSQNPRHKITKRGQNVTFRCDPISEHNRLYWYRQTLGQGPEFLTYFQNEAQLEKSRLLSDRFSAERPKGSFSTLEIQRTEQGDSAMYLCASSLYLEVRASGEKLFFGSGTQLSVL.

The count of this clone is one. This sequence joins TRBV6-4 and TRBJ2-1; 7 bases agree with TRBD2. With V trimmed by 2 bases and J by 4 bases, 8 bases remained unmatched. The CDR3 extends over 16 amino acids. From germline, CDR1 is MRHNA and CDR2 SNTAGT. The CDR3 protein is CASSDRGGLRYNEQFF. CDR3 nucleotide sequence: TGTGCCAGCAGTGACCGCGGGGGACTAAGGTACAATGAGCAGTTCTTC.

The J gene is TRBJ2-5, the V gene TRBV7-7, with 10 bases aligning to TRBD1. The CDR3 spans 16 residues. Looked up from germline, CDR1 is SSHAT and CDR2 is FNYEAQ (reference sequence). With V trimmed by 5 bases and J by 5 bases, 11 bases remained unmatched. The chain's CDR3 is CASSLSPDRGRETQYF. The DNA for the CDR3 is TGTGCCAGCAGCCTTTCTCCCGACAGGGGGCGGGAGACCCAGTACTTC.

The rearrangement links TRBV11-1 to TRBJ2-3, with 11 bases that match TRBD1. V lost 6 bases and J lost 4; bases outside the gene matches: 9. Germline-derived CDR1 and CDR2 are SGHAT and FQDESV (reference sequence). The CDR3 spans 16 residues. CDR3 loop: CASSPPGTGGADTQYF. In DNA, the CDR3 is TGTGCCAGCAGTCCCCCCGGGACAGGGGGTGCAGATACGCAGTATTTT.

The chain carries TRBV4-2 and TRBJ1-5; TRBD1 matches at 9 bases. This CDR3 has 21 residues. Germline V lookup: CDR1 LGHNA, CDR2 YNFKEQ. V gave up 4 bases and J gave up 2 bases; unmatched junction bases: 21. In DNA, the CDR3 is TGTGCCAGCAGCCCCATCCCTATGTCGGGACAGGGAAAGGGGGGCAATCAGCCCCAGCATTTT. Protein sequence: CASSPIPMSGQGKGGNQPQHF.

Written as DNA, the CDR3 is TGTGCCAGCAGCCAAGACTTCGGACAGGCCCGACTCTATGGCTACACCTTC. Its translation is CASSQDFGQARLYGYTF. The genes are TRBV4-2 and TRBJ1-2; 7 bases line up with TRBD1. There are 17 residues in the CDR3. J gave up 4 bases and V 0 bases, and 11 bases lay outside the gene matches. The germline V gene encodes CDR1 LGHNA and CDR2 YNFKEQ.

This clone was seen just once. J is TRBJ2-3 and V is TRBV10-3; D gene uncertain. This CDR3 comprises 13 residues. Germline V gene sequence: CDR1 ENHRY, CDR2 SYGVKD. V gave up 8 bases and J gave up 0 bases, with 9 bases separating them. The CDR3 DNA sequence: TGTGCCATCGGTGCGGAGAGCACAGATACGCAGTATTTT. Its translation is CAIGAESTDTQYF.

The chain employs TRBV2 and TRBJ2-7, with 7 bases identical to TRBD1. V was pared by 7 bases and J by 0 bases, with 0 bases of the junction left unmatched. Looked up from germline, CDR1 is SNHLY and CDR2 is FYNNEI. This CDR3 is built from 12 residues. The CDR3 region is CASNRGSYEQYF. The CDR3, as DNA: TGTGCCAGCAACAGGGGCTCCTACGAGCAGTACTTC.

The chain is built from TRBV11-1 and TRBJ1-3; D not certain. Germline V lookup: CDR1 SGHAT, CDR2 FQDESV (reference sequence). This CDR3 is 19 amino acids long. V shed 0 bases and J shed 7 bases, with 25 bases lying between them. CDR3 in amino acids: CASSLAQLGRGNRRNTIYF. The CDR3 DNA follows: TGTGCCAGCAGCTTAGCCCAACTTGGACGGGGAAATCGACGGAACACCATATATTTT.

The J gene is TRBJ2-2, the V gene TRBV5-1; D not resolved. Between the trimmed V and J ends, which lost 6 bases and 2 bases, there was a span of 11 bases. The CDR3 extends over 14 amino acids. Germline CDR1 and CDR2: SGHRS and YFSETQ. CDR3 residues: CASNGLLNTGELFF. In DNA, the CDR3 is TGCGCCAGCAACGGTCTCCTAAACACCGGGGAGCTGTTTTTT.

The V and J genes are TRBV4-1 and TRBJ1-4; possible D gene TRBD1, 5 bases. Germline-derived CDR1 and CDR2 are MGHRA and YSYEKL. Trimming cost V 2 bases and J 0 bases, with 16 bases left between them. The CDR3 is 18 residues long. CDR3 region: CASSQPSHTGPTNEKLFF. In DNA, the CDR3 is TGCGCCAGCAGCCAACCCTCCCATACAGGCCCAACTAATGAAAAACTGTTTTTT.

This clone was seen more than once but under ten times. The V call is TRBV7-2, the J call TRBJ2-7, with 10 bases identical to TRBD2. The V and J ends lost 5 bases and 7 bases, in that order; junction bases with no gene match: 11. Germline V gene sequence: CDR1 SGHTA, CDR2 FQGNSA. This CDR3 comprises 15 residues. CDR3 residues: CASSLRTSGSWEQYV. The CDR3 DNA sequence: TGTGCCAGCAGCCTAAGGACTAGCGGTAGTTGGGAGCAGTACGTC.

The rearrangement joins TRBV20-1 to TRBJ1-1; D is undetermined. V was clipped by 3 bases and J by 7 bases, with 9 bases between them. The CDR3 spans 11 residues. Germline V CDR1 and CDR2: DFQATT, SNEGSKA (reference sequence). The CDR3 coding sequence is TGCAGTGCTAGGGCTGAGGGTGAAGCTTTCTTT. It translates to CSARAEGEAFF.